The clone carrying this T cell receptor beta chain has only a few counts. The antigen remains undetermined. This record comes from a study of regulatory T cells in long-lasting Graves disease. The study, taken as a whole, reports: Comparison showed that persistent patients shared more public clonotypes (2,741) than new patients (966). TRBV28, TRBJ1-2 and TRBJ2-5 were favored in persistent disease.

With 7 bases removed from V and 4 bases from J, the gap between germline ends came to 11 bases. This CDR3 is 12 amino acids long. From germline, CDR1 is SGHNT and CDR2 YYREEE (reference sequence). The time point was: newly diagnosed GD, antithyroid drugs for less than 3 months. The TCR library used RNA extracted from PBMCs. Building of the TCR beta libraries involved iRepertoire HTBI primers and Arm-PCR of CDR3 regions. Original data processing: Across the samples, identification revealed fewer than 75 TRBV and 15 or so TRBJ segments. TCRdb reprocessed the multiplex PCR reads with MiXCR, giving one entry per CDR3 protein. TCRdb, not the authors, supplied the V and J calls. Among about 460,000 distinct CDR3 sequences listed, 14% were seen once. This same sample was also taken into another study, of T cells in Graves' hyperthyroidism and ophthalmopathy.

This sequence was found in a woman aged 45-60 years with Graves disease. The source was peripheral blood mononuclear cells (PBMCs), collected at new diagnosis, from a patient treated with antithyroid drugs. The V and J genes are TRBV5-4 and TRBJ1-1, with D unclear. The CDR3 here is CASGAPLTEAFF. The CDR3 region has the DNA TGTGCCAGCGGCGCGCCCCTCACTGAAGCTTTCTTT.